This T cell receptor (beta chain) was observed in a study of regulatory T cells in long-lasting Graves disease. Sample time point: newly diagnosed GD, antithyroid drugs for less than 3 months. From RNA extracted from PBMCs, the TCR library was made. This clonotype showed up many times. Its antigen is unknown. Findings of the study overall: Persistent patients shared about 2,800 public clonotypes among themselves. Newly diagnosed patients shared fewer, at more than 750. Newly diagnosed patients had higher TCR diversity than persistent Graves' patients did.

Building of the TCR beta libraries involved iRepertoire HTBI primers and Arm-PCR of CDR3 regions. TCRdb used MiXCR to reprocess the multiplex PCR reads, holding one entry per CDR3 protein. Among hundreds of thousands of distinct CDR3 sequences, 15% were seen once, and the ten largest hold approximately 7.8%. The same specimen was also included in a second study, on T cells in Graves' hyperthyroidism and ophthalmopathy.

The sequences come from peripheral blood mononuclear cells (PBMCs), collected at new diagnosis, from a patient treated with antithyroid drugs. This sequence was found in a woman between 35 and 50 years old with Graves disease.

The chain's CDR3 is CASSLFAESSYEQYF. The CDR3 nucleotides are TGTGCCAGCAGTTTATTTGCGGAGAGCTCCTACGAGCAGTACTTC. The chain joins TRBV28 to TRBJ2-7; unclear D gene. V lost 1 base and J lost 0, with 10 bases in between. This CDR3 has 15 residues. Looked up from germline, CDR1 is MDHEN and CDR2 is SYDVKM.